This TCR beta chain was documented in a study of blood T cell repertoires in COVID-19. Study-level information: Samples taken during acute and convalescent COVID-19 were collected in the United States, Italy and Spain.

Data came from immunoSEQ multiplex PCR; TCRdb stores just in-frame clones and leaves some out. The sample lists fewer than 500,000 clones; 88% were seen once. This clone was detected once. Germline V gene sequence: CDR1 SGHTA, CDR2 FQGNSA. V shed 4 bases and J shed 4 bases, with 17 bases lying between them. The CDR3 totals 15 residues. Clinical history as reported by participants underpinned cohort assignment. V and J are TRBV7-2 and TRBJ2-7; tentatively, D is TRBD1 (7 bases). The material sequenced was PBMCs or T cells enriched from blood (not recorded which). This sequence was found in a woman aged 30 to 39 with acute COVID-19. The DNA for the CDR3 is TGTGCCAGCAGCTACGCACAGGGGACTCCGTACGAGCAGTACTTC. Protein: CASSYAQGTPYEQYF.